Shown below are 29 T cell receptor beta chains from a single sample sequenced in a study of tumor-infiltrating lymphocytes in primary liver carcinoma. A constant-region primer served to make TCR beta cDNA from about 0.5 ug total RNA. Amplification in three nested multiplex PCR rounds with slightly modified ARM-PCR gave rise to TCR beta libraries. PCR rounds one and two used TRBV1-TRBV30 forward primers with a C-beta reverse primer for around 9 cycles each. Each CDR3 protein is one row after TCRdb ran MiXCR on the multiplex PCR reads. The repertoire consists of 250,000 to 400,000 distinct CDR3 sequences, with roughly two thirds occurring once and the leading ten covering about 8.4%. Germline DNA was also extracted, and blood RNA was taken from unsorted whole blood. Sequencing was carried out using peripheral blood. The source of these receptors is a man in his forties with primary liver carcinoma and hepatitis B virus infection.

As concerns this clonotype: An end of the junction differs from the germline gene, which may be a read error. The chain couples TRBV11-1 to TRBJ1-1, with D maybe TRBD1 (5 bases). This CDR3 spans 15 amino acids. Germline lookup yields CDR1 SGHAT and CDR2 FQDESV (reference sequence). The CDR3 region is CTSSLGQGWNTEAFF. CDR3 in DNA: TGTACCAGCAGCTTGGGCCAGGGTTGGAACACTGAAGCTTTCTTT.

Details on this clonotype: This sequence may be a read error, since a much larger clone differs from it by one base. This chain connects TRBV7-8 to TRBJ2-1; no clear D. This CDR3 is 13 amino acids long. Germline V gives CDR1 SGHVS, CDR2 FQNEAQ. Between the trimmed V and J ends, which lost 2 bases and 10 bases, there was a span of 12 bases. CDR3 DNA: TGTGCCAGCAGCTTAATAGACGTGTTCGAGCAGTTCTTC. Amino acid sequence: CASSLIDVFEQFF.

This chain links TRBV9 with TRBJ2-3; 10 nucleotides align to TRBD2. Germline CDR1 SGDLS, CDR2 YYNGEE. There are 16 residues in the CDR3. The junction had 3 bases not matched to a gene; V was cut back by 0 bases and J by 2 bases. The CDR3 coding sequence is TGTGCCAGCAGCGTAGGAAGCGGGAGGGCCACAGATACGCAGTATTTT. This translates into CASSVGSGRATDTQYF.

The rearrangement links TRBV6-1 to TRBJ2-7; no clear D. The CDR3 spans 15 residues. V lost 1 base and J 3 bases, leaving 13 bases between the germline ends. CDR1 and CDR2 (germline): MNHNS, SASEGT. The CDR3 protein is CASSEGETYFYEQYF. The CDR3 DNA reads TGTGCCAGCAGTGAAGGAGAGACATACTTCTACGAGCAGTACTTC.

With regard to this clonotype: Just one base apart from a much larger clone, this may be a read error. The chain couples TRBV12-3 or TRBV12-4 to TRBJ2-1, with 8 bases lining up with TRBD2. The CDR3 consists of 17 residues. The ends lost 10 bases at V and 7 bases at J; junction bases unmatched: 21. The CDR3 DNA follows: TGTGCCAACAGGAGGGTGACGGGAGGGCTTTTAGAGAATGAGCAGTTCTTC. This gives the protein CANRRVTGGLLENEQFF.

On this clonotype itself: Since a much larger clone is just one base distant, this may be a read error. The chain employs TRBV4-2 and TRBJ2-3; TRBD2 is a possible D gene (5 bases). This CDR3 region has 13 residues. CDR1 and CDR2 (germline): LGHNA, YNFKEQ. Here the CDR3 reads CAGSQDRGDTQYF. In DNA, the CDR3 is TGTGCCGGCAGCCAAGACCGGGGAGATACGCAGTATTTT.

The CDR3 here is CASGGLAGGNEQFF. The CDR3 DNA sequence: TGTGCCAGCGGAGGGCTAGCGGGAGGCAATGAGCAGTTCTTC. The V gene is TRBV2, the J gene TRBJ2-1, with TRBD2 matching 11 bases. V lost 8 bases, J lost 6 bases, and 6 bases stayed unmatched. This CDR3 is built from 14 residues. The V gene's germline CDR1 is SNHLY and CDR2 FYNNEI.

The chain carries TRBV10-3 and TRBJ2-7; 8 bases line up with TRBD2. In germline, CDR1 is ENHRY, CDR2 SYGVKD. The CDR3 has 15 residues. The CDR3 DNA follows: TGTTCTACCACAAGCGGGGGTAGGAGATCCTACGAGCAGTACTTC. Translation gives CSTTSGGRRSYEQYF.

This clonotype was counted once. This chain connects TRBV28 to TRBJ2-7; 7 nucleotides agree with TRBD1. The CDR3 is 15 residues long. Unmatched junction bases numbered 13, after V lost 7 bases and J lost 4 bases. The germline V gene encodes CDR1 MDHEN and CDR2 SYDVKM. CDR3 bases: TGTGCCAGCACCAACACAGGGGTGCAGCTTTACGAGCAGTACTTC. This translates into CASTNTGVQLYEQYF.

The rearrangement uses TRBV6-5 and TRBJ1-2; D may be TRBD1 (5 bases). The CDR3 loop spans 14 amino acids. In germline, CDR1 is MNHEY, CDR2 SVGAGI. V gave up 6 bases and J gave up 4 bases, with 15 bases separating them. CDR3 in amino acids: CASSQRQGGYGYTF. CDR3 DNA: TGTGCCAGCAGCCAACGGCAGGGTGGCTATGGCTACACCTTC.

In its sample, this clonotype was seen once. A much more abundant neighbour one base away suggests this may be a read error. The rearrangement links TRBV4-3 to TRBJ2-7; 10 bases map to TRBD2. Trimming at V came to 0 bases and at J to 3 bases, leaving 17 bases not matched to a gene. This CDR3 has 20 residues. Germline assignment: CDR1 LGHNA and CDR2 YSLEER. The CDR3: CASSQESVLAGDLGFYEQYF. CDR3 in DNA: TGCGCCAGCAGCCAAGAAAGTGTGCTAGCGGGAGATCTTGGGTTCTACGAGCAGTACTTC.

As concerns this clonotype: A read error may account for a junction end that differs from germline. The chain recombines TRBV4-3 with TRBJ1-1, with 7 positions matching TRBD1. The CDR3 consists of 14 residues. The germline V gene has CDR1 LGHNA and CDR2 YSLEER. The CDR3 region has the DNA TGCGCCAACAGCAGGGGGGCGCCGGGAACTGAAGCTTTCTTT. Protein product: CANSRGAPGTEAFF.

Notes on this clonotype: The junction shows a germline mismatch at one end, possibly a read error. This rearrangement joins TRBV6-2 or TRBV6-3 to TRBJ1-2; no reliable D call. Germline CDR1 reads MNHEY; CDR2 reads SVGEGT. The CDR3 totals 13 residues. The CDR3 coding sequence is TGTGCCAGCAGTTACCCCCGTGAGAATGGTTACACCTTC. Residues: CASSYPRENGYTF.

To note about this clonotype: This may be a read error: a much more frequent sequence differs by one nucleotide. The rearrangement uses TRBV6-6 and TRBJ1-1, with D possibly TRBD1 on 5 matching bases. This CDR3 is built from 14 residues. Trimming cost V 6 bases and J 5 bases, with 16 bases left between them. Germline assignment: CDR1 MNHNY and CDR2 SVGAGI (reference sequence). CDR3 region: CASRLGWDRTEAFF. For the CDR3, the DNA is TGTGCCAGCAGGTTGGGTTGGGACCGAACTGAAGCTTTCTTT.

Regarding this clonotype: At one of its ends the junction is not consistent with the germline gene, which may arise from a read error. The chain uses TRBV12-3 or TRBV12-4 and TRBJ2-1; possibly TRBD1 for D (5 bases). The CDR3 is made up of 15 amino acids. CDR3 bases: TGTGCCGGCAGTTTTGACAGAACAATTTACAATGAGCAGTTCTTC. This encodes CAGSFDRTIYNEQFF.

In the case of this clonotype: This may be a read error, as it is one base from a much larger clone. J is TRBJ2-7 and V is TRBV6-1; weak D call: TRBD1 (6 bases). This CDR3 has 19 amino acids. Looked up from germline, CDR1 is MNHNS and CDR2 is SASEGT. Trimming cost V 2 bases and J 0 bases, with 23 bases left between them. This CDR3 reads CASSEQGRGGSSSSYEQYF. The CDR3 region has the DNA TGTGCCAGCAGTGAACAGGGGAGAGGGGGTTCTTCAAGCTCCTACGAGCAGTACTTC.

Notes on this clonotype: One end of the junction fails to match germline, which may point to a read error. The J gene is TRBJ2-1, the V gene TRBV4-1; tentatively, D is TRBD1 (5 bases). Looked up from germline, CDR1 is MGHRA and CDR2 is YSYEKL. The CDR3 sequence is 16 residues long. CDR3 DNA sequence: TGCGCCACCAGCCTTTCGGACACCTTGGGGTGCAATGAGCAGTTCTTC. Amino acid sequence: CATSLSDTLGCNEQFF.

A note on this clonotype: A much larger clone differs from this one at a single base, so this may be a read error. The V gene is TRBV4-1, the J gene TRBJ2-5; 8 nucleotides line up with TRBD2. Germline assignment: CDR1 MGHRA and CDR2 YSYEKL. Trimming removed 2 bases from V and 0 bases from J; junction bases left unmatched: 8. The CDR3 is 17 amino acids. CDR3 DNA: TGCGCCAGCAGCCAAATGTTAAGCGGGAGATACCAAGAGACCCAGTACTTC. Encoded protein: CASSQMLSGRYQETQYF.

Only a few counts were recorded for this clonotype. The J gene is TRBJ2-1, the V gene TRBV6-5, with 10 bases aligning to TRBD1. The junction had 6 bases not matched to a gene; V was cut back by 6 bases and J by 1 base. The CDR3 loop spans 16 amino acids. Germline V gene lookup returns CDR1 MNHEY and CDR2 SVGAGI. CDR3 DNA sequence: TGTGCCAGCAGCACCGGGACAGGGGAATCCTACAATGAGCAGTTCTTC. Its translation: CASSTGTGESYNEQFF.

This clonotype was seen ten or more times. An end of the junction does not agree with germline; a read error may underlie this. The rearrangement links TRBV6-1 to TRBJ1-1, with TRBD1 matching 8 bases. The CDR3 is 13 residues long. Germline V gives CDR1 MNHNS, CDR2 SASEGT. CDR3 sequence: CAEGTGQNTEAFF. The CDR3 region has the DNA TGCGCTGAAGGGACAGGACAGAACACTGAAGCTTTCTTT.

A word on this clonotype: This may arise from a read error, as a much more abundant clone is one base away. This sequence joins TRBV12-3 or TRBV12-4 and TRBJ2-1; 12 positions match TRBD2. This CDR3 has 15 residues. The CDR3 here is CAGSLRLAGVVEQFF. CDR3 bases: TGTGCCGGCAGCCTTAGACTAGCGGGAGTCGTCGAGCAGTTCTTC.

The chain has TRBV4-2 and TRBJ2-7; D gene uncertain. Gene TRBJ2-1 matches the end of the DNA better, so the J call may be wrong. Germline values: CDR1 LGHNA, CDR2 YNFKEQ. The CDR3 has 15 residues. This CDR3 is CASSQGRLRSYEQFF. CDR3 nucleotides: TGTGCCAGCAGCCAAGGAAGGCTGAGGAGCTACGAGCAGTTCTTC.

This clonotype showed up just once. An end of the junction differs from the germline gene, which may be a read error. This rearrangement joins TRBV6-5 to TRBJ2-3, with TRBD2 matching over 11 bases. The CDR3 extends over 16 amino acids. The germline V gene has CDR1 MNHEY and CDR2 SVGAGI. In DNA, the CDR3 is TGTGCCAGAAGTTACGGGGGGACTAGCGGTACAGATACGCAGTATTTT. Protein: CARSYGGTSGTDTQYF.

There are many counts of this clonotype. The V and J genes are TRBV4-1 and TRBJ1-2; 9 nucleotides match TRBD1. The CDR3 spans 14 residues. The V gene end was trimmed by 3 bases and the J gene end by 8 bases; junction bases not matched to a gene: 7. Germline CDR1 and CDR2: MGHRA and YSYEKL. Here the CDR3 reads CASSQGQGYGGYTF. For the CDR3, the DNA is TGCGCCAGCAGCCAGGGACAGGGTTACGGCGGCTACACCTTC.

A word on this clonotype: A much larger clonotype is one base distant, so this may be a read error. This rearrangement joins TRBV12-3 or TRBV12-4 to TRBJ2-2, with 13 bases identical to TRBD2. This CDR3 has 15 amino acids. With 8 bases clipped from V and 4 bases from J, the junction kept 4 bases outside the gene matches. CDR3 DNA sequence: TGTGCCAGCGCCAGACTAGCGGGGGGCACCGGGGAGCTGTTTTTT. Translation: CASARLAGGTGELFF.

Comment on this clonotype: A much larger clonotype is one base distant, so this may be a read error. CDR3 loop: CASRWTEGATIYF. The CDR3 region has the DNA TGTGCCAGCAGATGGACAGAGGGTGCCACCATATATTTT. J is TRBJ1-3 and V is TRBV6-1; possibly TRBD1 for D (6 bases). The CDR3 totals 13 residues. The V gene's germline CDR1 is MNHNS and CDR2 SASEGT. Trimming removed 6 bases at V and 9 bases at J, with 15 bases between.

This clonotype occurred many times. The chain employs TRBV10-2 and TRBJ2-7, with 11 bases matching TRBD1. J was trimmed by 4 bases and V by 4 bases; bases with no gene match: 3. Germline V gene data show CDR1 as WSHSY and CDR2 as SAAADI. The CDR3 loop spans 14 amino acids. The CDR3 reads CASSGGTGGYEQYF. Written as DNA, the CDR3 is TGCGCCAGCAGTGGTGGGACAGGGGGGTACGAGCAGTACTTC.

Note on this clonotype: A much larger clonotype is one base distant, so this may be a read error. The CDR3 sequence is CSASMGADYGYTF. CDR3 nucleotides: TGCAGCGCATCCATGGGAGCGGACTATGGCTACACCTTC. The rearrangement joins TRBV29-1 to TRBJ1-2; D unclear. Germline V gives CDR1 SQVTM, CDR2 ANQGSEA. Trimming shortened V by 7 bases and J by 3 bases, and 15 bases separated the two germline ends. This CDR3 has 13 residues. Together with reference TRBV29-1 and TRBJ1-2, the CDR3 gives the full variable domain: SAVISQKPSRDICQRGTSLTIQCQVDSQVTMMFWYRQQPGQSLTLIATANQGSEATYESGFVIDKFPISRPNLTFSTLTVSNMSPEDSSIYLCSASMGADYGYTFGSGTRLTVV.

This sequence joins TRBV12-3 or TRBV12-4 and TRBJ1-5, with D unresolved. This CDR3 region has 15 residues. V was pared by 5 bases and J by 3 bases, with 14 bases between. The CDR3 bases are TGTGCCAGCAGTCCGACCGCAGGACCCAATCAGCCCCAGCATTTT. It is translated as CASSPTAGPNQPQHF.